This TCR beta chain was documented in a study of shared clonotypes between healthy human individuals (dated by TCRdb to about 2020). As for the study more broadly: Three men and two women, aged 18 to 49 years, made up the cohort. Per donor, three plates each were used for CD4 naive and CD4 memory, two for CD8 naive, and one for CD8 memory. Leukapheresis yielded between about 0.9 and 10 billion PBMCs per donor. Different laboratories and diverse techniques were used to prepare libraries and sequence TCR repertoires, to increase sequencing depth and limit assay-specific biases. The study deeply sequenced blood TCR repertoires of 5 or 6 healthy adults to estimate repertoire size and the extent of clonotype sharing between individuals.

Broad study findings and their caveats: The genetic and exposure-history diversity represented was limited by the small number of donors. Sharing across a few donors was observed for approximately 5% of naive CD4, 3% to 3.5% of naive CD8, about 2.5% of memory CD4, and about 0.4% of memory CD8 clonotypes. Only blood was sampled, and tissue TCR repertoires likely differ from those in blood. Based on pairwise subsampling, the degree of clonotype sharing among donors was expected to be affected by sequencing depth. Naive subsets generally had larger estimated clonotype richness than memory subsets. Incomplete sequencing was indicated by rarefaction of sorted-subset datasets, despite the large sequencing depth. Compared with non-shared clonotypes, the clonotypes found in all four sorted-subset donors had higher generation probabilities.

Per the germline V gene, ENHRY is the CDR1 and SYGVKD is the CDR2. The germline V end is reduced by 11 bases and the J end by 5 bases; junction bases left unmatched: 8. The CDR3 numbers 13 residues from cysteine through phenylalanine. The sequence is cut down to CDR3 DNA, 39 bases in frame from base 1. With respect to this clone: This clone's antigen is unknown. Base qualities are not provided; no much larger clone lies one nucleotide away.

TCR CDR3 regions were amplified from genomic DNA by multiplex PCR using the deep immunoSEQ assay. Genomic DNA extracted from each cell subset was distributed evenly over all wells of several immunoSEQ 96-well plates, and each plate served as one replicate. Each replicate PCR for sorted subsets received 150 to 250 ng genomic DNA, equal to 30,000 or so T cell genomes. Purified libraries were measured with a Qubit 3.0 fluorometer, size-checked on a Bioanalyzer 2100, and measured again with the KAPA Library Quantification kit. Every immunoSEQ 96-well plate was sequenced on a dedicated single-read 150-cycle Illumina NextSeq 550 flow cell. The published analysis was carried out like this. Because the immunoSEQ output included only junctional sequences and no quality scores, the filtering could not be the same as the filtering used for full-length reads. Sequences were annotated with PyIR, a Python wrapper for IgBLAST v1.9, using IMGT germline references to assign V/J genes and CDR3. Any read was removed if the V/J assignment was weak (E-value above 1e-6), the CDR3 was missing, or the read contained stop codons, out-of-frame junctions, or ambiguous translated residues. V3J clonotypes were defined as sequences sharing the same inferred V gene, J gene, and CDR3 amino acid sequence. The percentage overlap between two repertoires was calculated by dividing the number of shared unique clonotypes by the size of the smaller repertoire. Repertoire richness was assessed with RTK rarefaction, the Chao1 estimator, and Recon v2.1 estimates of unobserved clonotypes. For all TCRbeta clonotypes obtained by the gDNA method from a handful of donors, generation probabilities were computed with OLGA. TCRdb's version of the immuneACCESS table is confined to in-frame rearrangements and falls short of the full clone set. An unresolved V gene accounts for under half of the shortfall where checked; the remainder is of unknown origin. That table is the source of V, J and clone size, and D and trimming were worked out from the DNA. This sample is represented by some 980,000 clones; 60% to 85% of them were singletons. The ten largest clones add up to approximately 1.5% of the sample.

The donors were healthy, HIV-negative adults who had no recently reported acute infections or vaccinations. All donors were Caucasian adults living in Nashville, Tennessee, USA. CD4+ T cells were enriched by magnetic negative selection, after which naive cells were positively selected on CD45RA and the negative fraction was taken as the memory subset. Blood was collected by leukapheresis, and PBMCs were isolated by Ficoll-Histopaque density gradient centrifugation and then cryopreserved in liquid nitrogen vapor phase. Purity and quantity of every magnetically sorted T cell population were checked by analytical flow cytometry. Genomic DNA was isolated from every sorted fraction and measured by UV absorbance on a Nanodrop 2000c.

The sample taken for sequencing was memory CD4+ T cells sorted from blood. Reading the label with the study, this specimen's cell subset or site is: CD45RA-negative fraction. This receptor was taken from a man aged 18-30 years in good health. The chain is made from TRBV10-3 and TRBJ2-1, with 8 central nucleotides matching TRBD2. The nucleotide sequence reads TGTGCCTCTACTAGCGGACCAAACAATGAGCAGTTCTTC. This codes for CASTSGPNNEQFF.